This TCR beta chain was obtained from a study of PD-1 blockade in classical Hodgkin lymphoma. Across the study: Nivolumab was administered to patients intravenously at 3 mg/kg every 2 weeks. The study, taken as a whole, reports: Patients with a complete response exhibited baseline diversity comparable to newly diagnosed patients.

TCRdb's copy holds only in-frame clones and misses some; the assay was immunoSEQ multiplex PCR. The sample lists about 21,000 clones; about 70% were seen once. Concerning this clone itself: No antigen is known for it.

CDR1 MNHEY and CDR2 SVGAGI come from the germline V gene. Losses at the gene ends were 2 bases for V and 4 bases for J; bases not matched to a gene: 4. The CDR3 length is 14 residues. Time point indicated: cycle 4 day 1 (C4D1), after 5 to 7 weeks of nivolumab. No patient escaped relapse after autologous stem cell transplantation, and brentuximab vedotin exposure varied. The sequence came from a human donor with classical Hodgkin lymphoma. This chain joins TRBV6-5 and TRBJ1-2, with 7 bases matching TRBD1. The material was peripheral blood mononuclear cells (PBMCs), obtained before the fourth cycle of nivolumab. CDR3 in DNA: TGTGCCAGCAGTTACAGCGGGACAGTCTATGGCTACACCTTC. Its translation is CASSYSGTVYGYTF.